One and the same sample provided the 21 T cell receptor beta chains below, sequenced in a study of cytomegalovirus exposure and HLA in healthy donors. The PCR was carried out with 60 Vbeta primers and 13 Jbeta primers. Only in-frame clones appear in the TCRdb table, and some are missing; sequencing was by immunoSEQ multiplex PCR. The sample includes roughly 200,000 clones, 65% to 80% seen only once; the top ten take nearly 4.5%. Sequenced sample: PBMCs. The receptors come from a woman between 25 and 40 years old in good health and CMV-seropositive.

V gene TRBV7-8 combines with J gene TRBJ2-2; 7 nucleotides match TRBD2. There are 14 residues in the CDR3. With 1 base clipped from V and 7 bases from J, the junction kept 3 bases outside the gene matches. Germline V gene data show CDR1 as SGHVS and CDR2 as FQNEAQ. CDR3 bases: TGTGCCAGCAGCTTAGGAGGGAGGGGCGGGGAGCTGTTTTTT. This codes for CASSLGGRGGELFF.

This rearrangement joins TRBV11-2 to TRBJ2-5; 8 nucleotides line up with TRBD2. CDR1 and CDR2 from the germline V gene are SGHAT and FQNNGV. The CDR3 extends over 16 amino acids. V was clipped by 11 bases and J by 7 bases; unmatched bases: 21. CDR3 region: CASSRGGPPFYWTQYF. CDR3 coding DNA: TGTGCCTCCAGCCGCGGGGGGCCCCCCTTCTACTGGACCCAGTACTTC.

The CDR3 nucleotides read TGTGCCAGCAGCCCGACTAGCCCCCGCGCAGATACGCAGTATTTT. This codes for CASSPTSPRADTQYF. This rearrangement joins TRBV11-3 to TRBJ2-3, with 7 nucleotides matching TRBD2. Germline V gene data show CDR1 as SGHNT and CDR2 as YENEEA. Unmatched junction bases numbered 9, after V lost 5 bases and J lost 4 bases. There are 15 residues in the CDR3. The full variable domain, in which reference TRBV11-3 and TRBJ2-3 provide the parts outside the CDR3, is EAGVVQSPRYKIIEKKQPVAFWCNPISGHNTLYWYLQNLGQGPELLIRYENEEAVDDSQLPKDRFSAERLKGVDSTLKIQPAELGDSAVYLCASSPTSPRADTQYFGPGTRLTVL.

The chain couples TRBV7-6 to TRBJ1-2; the match to TRBD1 covers 11 bases. With V trimmed by 5 bases and J by 4 bases, 6 bases remained unmatched. The germline CDR1 and CDR2 sequences are SGHVS and FNYEAQ. This CDR3 has 15 residues. CDR3 sequence reads: CASSEGTGGFYGYTF. As DNA, the CDR3 is TGTGCCAGCAGCGAGGGGACAGGGGGATTCTATGGCTACACCTTC.

The V gene is TRBV4-2, the J gene TRBJ1-2; D call uncertain. This CDR3 region has 13 residues. Trimming took 3 bases from V and 5 from J, leaving 10 bases between them. CDR1 LGHNA and CDR2 YNFKEQ come from the germline V gene. The CDR3 DNA sequence: TGTGCCAGCAGCCAGGGAGCTGATTATGGCTACACCTTC. This gives the protein CASSQGADYGYTF.

J is TRBJ2-1 and V is TRBV27, with 9 positions matching TRBD1. The V gene end was trimmed by 6 bases and the J gene end by 6 bases; junction bases not matched to a gene: 3. The germline V gene has CDR1 MNHEY and CDR2 SMNVEV (reference sequence). This CDR3 contains 13 residues. Here the CDR3 reads CASSSTGGNEQFF. The CDR3 bases are TGTGCCAGCAGCTCGACAGGGGGCAATGAGCAGTTCTTC.

The chain joins TRBV5-1 to TRBJ2-1; tentatively, D is TRBD2 (6 bases). Trimming left V 1 base short and J 4 bases short, with 15 bases between. Looked up from germline, CDR1 is SGHRS and CDR2 is YFSETQ. There are 16 residues in the CDR3. The CDR3 reads CASSLPAGREYNEQFF. Here the CDR3 DNA reads TGCGCCAGCAGCTTGCCGGCGGGACGGGAGTACAATGAGCAGTTCTTC. The entire variable domain, with the rest obtained from reference TRBV5-1 and TRBJ2-1, is as follows: KAGVTQTPRYLIKTRGQQVTLSCSPISGHRSVSWYQQTPGQGLQFLFEYFSETQRNKGNFPGRFSGRQFSNSRSEMNVSTLELGDSALYLCASSLPAGREYNEQFFGPGTRLTVL.

The chain uses TRBV6-1 and TRBJ2-7, with 9 positions matching TRBD1. Germline-derived CDR1 and CDR2 are MNHNS and SASEGT. The CDR3 is 15 residues long. The V and J ends lost 8 bases and 2 bases, in that order; junction bases with no gene match: 10. The CDR3: CASPSTGQGTYEQYF. CDR3 nucleotides: TGTGCCAGCCCGTCCACGGGACAGGGCACCTACGAGCAGTACTTC.

The V gene is TRBV19, the J gene TRBJ1-1, with 10 nucleotides matching TRBD1. Per the germline V gene, CDR1 is LNHDA and CDR2 is SQIVND (reference sequence). The CDR3 loop spans 15 amino acids. V trimming: 4 bases; J trimming: 1 base; junction bases outside the gene matches: 3. CDR3 residues: CASSRGQGRNTEAFF. In DNA form, the CDR3 reads TGTGCCAGTAGTAGGGGACAGGGGCGGAACACTGAAGCTTTCTTT.

The rearrangement links TRBV4-1 to TRBJ1-5, with no clear D. The CDR3 totals 14 residues. Deletions cut 4 bases from V and 5 bases from J, with 12 bases between. The germline CDR1 and CDR2 sequences are MGHRA and YSYEKL. The CDR3 DNA follows: TGCGCCAGCAGCCCCTCGTTCGGGGATCAGCCCCAGCATTTT. It codes for CASSPSFGDQPQHF.

This sequence joins TRBV20-1 and TRBJ2-7; tentative D call: TRBD1 (5 bases). Trimming removed 5 bases at V and 4 bases at J, with 9 bases between. This CDR3 is built from 11 residues. The V gene's germline CDR1 is DFQATT and CDR2 SNEGSKA (reference sequence). CDR3 sequence reads: CSAPREYEQYF. CDR3 bases: TGCAGTGCTCCCAGGGAATACGAGCAGTACTTC.

This clone is a singleton in its sample. The J gene is TRBJ1-1, the V gene TRBV5-1; possible D gene TRBD1, 5 bases. Trimming shortened V by 3 bases and J by 4 bases, and 13 bases separated the two germline ends. The germline V gene has CDR1 SGHRS and CDR2 YFSETQ. The CDR3 is 14 amino acids. CDR3 sequence (DNA): TGCGCCAGCAGCTCCGTTGGCGGGGGCACTGAAGCTTTCTTT. It codes for CASSSVGGGTEAFF.

The chain employs TRBV18 and TRBJ1-2; D unresolved. V was shortened by 4 bases and J by 8 bases, with 14 bases between the two germline ends. The length of the CDR3 is 13 residues. From germline, CDR1 is KGHSH and CDR2 LQKENI. The CDR3 is CASSQGTMVGYTF. CDR3 nucleotides: TGTGCCAGCTCACAAGGTACTATGGTCGGCTACACCTTC.

The V and J genes are TRBV10-2 and TRBJ2-7, with TRBD2 matching 11 bases. The trim removed 3 bases at V and 4 bases at J, leaving 5 bases unmatched. CDR1 WSHSY and CDR2 SAAADI come from the germline V gene. This CDR3 has 15 amino acids. CDR3 residues: CASSDLAGGSYEQYF. The CDR3 coding sequence is TGCGCCAGCAGTGACCTAGCGGGGGGTTCTTACGAGCAGTACTTC.

The chain is built from TRBV11-3 and TRBJ2-5; D is unresolved. The ends were cut back, 1 base at V and 4 bases at J, with 7 bases in the middle. Germline lookup yields CDR1 SGHNT and CDR2 YENEEA. The CDR3 covers 13 residues. For the CDR3, the DNA is TGTGCCAGCAGCTTAGCACAGTTAGAGACCCAGTACTTC. It is translated as CASSLAQLETQYF.

The V gene is TRBV5-6, the J gene TRBJ1-1; no definite D call. The CDR3 covers 15 residues. Trimming left V 7 bases short and J 4 bases short, with 20 bases between. Germline CDR1 and CDR2: SGHDT and YYEEEE. This CDR3 reads CASAKDWGPSTEAFF. CDR3 nucleotides: TGTGCCAGCGCGAAGGACTGGGGTCCTAGCACTGAAGCTTTCTTT.

The chain combines TRBV30 with TRBJ1-1; D not resolved. The germline V and J ends were trimmed by 3 bases and 0 bases, with 8 bases remaining between them. CDR1 and CDR2 (germline): GTSNPN, SVGIG (reference sequence). The CDR3 is 13 amino acids. The CDR3: CAWRWSLNTEAFF. CDR3 bases: TGTGCCTGGAGATGGAGTCTGAACACTGAAGCTTTCTTT.

The chain carries TRBV27 and TRBJ2-1; D possibly corresponds to TRBD1 (6 bases). V was pared by 5 bases and J by 8 bases, with 13 bases between. This CDR3 is 13 amino acids long. Germline values: CDR1 MNHEY, CDR2 SMNVEV (reference sequence). CDR3 region: CASSTGFGDEQFF. CDR3 DNA: TGTGCCAGCAGTACAGGGTTTGGCGATGAGCAGTTCTTC.

The rearrangement joins TRBV18 to TRBJ2-3; TRBD2 matches at 9 bases. V lost 0 bases, J lost 2 bases, and 3 bases stayed unmatched. Germline-derived CDR1 and CDR2 are KGHSH and LQKENI. This CDR3 region has 16 residues. In DNA form, the CDR3 reads TGTGCCAGCTCACCACCTAGCGGGAGATTCACAGATACGCAGTATTTT. Amino acids: CASSPPSGRFTDTQYF.

The V call is TRBV18, the J call TRBJ2-7; 10 bases are a match to TRBD2. Germline V gene sequence: CDR1 KGHSH, CDR2 LQKENI. Losses at the gene ends were 4 bases for V and 0 bases for J; bases not matched to a gene: 6. The CDR3 spans 16 residues. CDR3 loop: CASSQNASGGSYEQYF. In DNA, the CDR3 is TGTGCCAGCTCACAAAATGCTAGCGGGGGCTCCTACGAGCAGTACTTC.

This chain joins TRBV10-3 and TRBJ2-7, with 9 bases lining up with TRBD2. Germline V gene data show CDR1 as ENHRY and CDR2 as SYGVKD. This CDR3 contains 12 residues. V was clipped by 11 bases and J by 6 bases; unmatched bases: 8. The CDR3 nucleotides read TGTGCCTGTGCGGGGGGGCAGGGCGAGCAGTACTTC. It encodes CACAGGQGEQYF.